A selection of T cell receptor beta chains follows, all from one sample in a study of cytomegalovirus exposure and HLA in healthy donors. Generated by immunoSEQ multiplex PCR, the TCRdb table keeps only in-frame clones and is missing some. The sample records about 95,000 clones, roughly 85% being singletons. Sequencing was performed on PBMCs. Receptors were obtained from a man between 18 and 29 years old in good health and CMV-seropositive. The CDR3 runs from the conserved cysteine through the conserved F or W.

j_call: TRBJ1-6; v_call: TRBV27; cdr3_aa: CASSTRGTSYNSPLHF
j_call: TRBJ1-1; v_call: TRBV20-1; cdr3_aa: CSARGWSEAFF
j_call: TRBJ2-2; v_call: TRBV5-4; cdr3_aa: CASSLDSGNTGELFF
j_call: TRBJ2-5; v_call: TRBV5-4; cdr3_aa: CASSSLGLNSETQYF
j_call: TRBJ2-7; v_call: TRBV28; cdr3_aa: CASSTLSGSYEQYF
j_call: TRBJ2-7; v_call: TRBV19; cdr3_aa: CATPTGQPRGEQYF
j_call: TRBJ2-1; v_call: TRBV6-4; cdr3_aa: CASSAVETGHYNEQFF
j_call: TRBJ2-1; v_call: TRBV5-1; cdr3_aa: CASRQGLAGEGFF
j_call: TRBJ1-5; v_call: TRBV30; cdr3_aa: CAWSVRRSNQPQHF
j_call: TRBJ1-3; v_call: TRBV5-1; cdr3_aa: CASSFAGSGNTIYF
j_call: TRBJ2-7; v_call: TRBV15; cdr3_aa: CATSVEIGTGEQYF
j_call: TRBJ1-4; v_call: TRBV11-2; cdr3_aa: CASSLEQLNEKLFF
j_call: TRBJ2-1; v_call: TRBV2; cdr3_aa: CASNLAESLLNEQFF
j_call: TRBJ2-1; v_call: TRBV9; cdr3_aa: CASSVTSGLYNEQFF
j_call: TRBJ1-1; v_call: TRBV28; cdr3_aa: CASQGISARAFF
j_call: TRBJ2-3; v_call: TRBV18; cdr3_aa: CASSPNTGTASTDTQYF
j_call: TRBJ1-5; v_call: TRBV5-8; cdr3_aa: CASSLDVASGPQHF
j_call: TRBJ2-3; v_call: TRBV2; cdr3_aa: CASSERRDSDTQYF
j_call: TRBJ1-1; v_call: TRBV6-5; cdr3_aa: CASSYGRGNTEAFF
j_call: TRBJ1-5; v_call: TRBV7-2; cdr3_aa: CASSYRPAAPQHF
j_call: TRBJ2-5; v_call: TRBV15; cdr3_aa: CATSRDQGAETQYF
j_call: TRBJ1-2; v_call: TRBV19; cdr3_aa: CASSISGTNYGYTF
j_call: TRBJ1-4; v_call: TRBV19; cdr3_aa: CASSAIQGAHEKLFF
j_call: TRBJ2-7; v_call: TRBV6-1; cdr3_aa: CAGGAGVLTYEQYF
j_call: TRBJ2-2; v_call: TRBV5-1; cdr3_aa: CASSLGFDRVPGELFF
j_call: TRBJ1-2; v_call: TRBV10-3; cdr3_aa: CATGRDSYGYTF
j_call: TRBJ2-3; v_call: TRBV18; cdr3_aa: CASSPPRGTDTQYF
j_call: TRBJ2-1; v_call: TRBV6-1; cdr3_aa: CASTEGHEQFF
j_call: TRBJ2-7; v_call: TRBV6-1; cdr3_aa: CASSELTVSSYEQYF
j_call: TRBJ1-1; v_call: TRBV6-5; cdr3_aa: CASSYNRGNTEAFF
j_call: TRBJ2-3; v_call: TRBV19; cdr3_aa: CASRDSGRTDTQYF
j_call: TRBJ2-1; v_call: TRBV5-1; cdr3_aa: CASSLDRYEQFF
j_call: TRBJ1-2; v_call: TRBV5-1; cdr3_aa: CASSLVATGSLNYGYTF
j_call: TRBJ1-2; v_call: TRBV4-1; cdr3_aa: CASSRSPRDRGNYGYTF
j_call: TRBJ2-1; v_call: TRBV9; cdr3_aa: CASSPRLGQEDEQFF
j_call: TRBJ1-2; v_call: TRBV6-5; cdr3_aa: CASSYAGFYGYTF
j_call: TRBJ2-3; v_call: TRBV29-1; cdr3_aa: CSVVPLAGTDTQYF
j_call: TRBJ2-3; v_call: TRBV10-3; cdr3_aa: CAIGGTDTQYF
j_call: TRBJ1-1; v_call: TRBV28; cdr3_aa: CASDRGDTEAFF
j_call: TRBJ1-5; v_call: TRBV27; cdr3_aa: CASSSGQGSQPQHF
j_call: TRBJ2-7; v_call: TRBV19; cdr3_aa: CASSIDSPYEQYF
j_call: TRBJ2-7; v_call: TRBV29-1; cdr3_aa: CSVESGGEQYF
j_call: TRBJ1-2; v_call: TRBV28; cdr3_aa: CASLRQALNYGYTF
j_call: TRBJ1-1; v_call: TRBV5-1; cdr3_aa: CASSLRTVNTEAFF
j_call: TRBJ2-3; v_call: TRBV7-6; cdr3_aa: CASSLARATDTQYF
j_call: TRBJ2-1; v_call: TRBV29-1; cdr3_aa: CSSRQGEHNEQFF
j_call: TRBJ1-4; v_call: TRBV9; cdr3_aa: CASSEEPGGTNEKLFF
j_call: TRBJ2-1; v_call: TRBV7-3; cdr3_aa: CASSPPRLTSVSYNEQFF
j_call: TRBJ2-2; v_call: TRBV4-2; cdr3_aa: CASSQVTAEPGELFF